Presented here are 5 T cell receptor beta chains from one specimen sequenced in a study of T cells in Graves' hyperthyroidism and ophthalmopathy. TCR beta CDR3 regions were amplified from RNA transcripts. The HTBI set primed first-round TCR CDR3 RT-PCR. A single record per CDR3 protein comes from TCRdb applying MiXCR to the multiplex PCR reads. The sample shows under 800,000 distinct CDR3 sequences, approximately 14% of them seen only once. Source material: blood. Every receptor here comes from a woman in her late teens or twenties with Graves' hyperthyroidism.

This clonotype occurred many times. This sequence joins TRBV28 and TRBJ1-2; 7 bases are a match to TRBD1. With 5 bases clipped from V and 6 bases from J, the junction kept 12 bases outside the gene matches. CDR1 MDHEN and CDR2 SYDVKM come from the germline V gene. The CDR3 has 15 amino acids. The CDR3 DNA sequence: TGTGCCAGCAGTCCCGGAACAGGGGCCCGGCATGGCTACACCTTC. Its translation is CASSPGTGARHGYTF.

The genes are TRBV6-1 and TRBJ2-2, with 9 positions matching TRBD1. The CDR3 loop spans 16 amino acids. The germline CDR1 and CDR2 sequences are MNHNS and SASEGT. Trimming cost V 7 bases and J 5 bases; bases outside gene matches: 11. The CDR3 sequence is CASTAEGQGKTGELFF. The CDR3 DNA sequence: TGTGCCAGCACGGCAGAGGGACAGGGAAAAACCGGGGAGCTGTTTTTT.

This clonotype was seen repeatedly, ten times or more. This rearrangement joins TRBV3-1 to TRBJ1-1, with 9 bases aligning to TRBD1. The V gene's germline CDR1 is LGHDT and CDR2 YNNKEL (reference sequence). Trimming at V came to 5 bases and at J to 1 base, leaving 5 bases not matched to a gene. The CDR3 has 15 amino acids. The CDR3 spells CASSGDRAKNTEAFF. CDR3 nucleotides: TGTGCCAGCAGCGGGGACAGGGCCAAGAACACTGAAGCTTTCTTT.

This chain joins TRBV20-1 and TRBJ2-7; no clear D. Germline CDR1 DFQATT, CDR2 SNEGSKA (reference sequence). Trimming shortened V by 3 bases and J by 2 bases, and 11 bases separated the two germline ends. The CDR3 length is 13 residues. The chain's CDR3 is CSASIMRTYEQYF. The CDR3 DNA reads TGCAGTGCTAGTATCATGCGAACCTACGAGCAGTACTTC.

Ten or more counts support this clonotype. The V gene is TRBV11-2, the J gene TRBJ2-3; D remains ambiguous. The CDR3 runs to 15 residues. With 1 base removed from V and 2 bases from J, the gap between germline ends came to 10 bases. CDR1 and CDR2 from the germline V gene are SGHAT and FQNNGV. CDR3 bases: TGTGCCAGCAGCTTAGTGATAGGGTACACAGATACGCAGTATTTT. Its translation is CASSLVIGYTDTQYF.